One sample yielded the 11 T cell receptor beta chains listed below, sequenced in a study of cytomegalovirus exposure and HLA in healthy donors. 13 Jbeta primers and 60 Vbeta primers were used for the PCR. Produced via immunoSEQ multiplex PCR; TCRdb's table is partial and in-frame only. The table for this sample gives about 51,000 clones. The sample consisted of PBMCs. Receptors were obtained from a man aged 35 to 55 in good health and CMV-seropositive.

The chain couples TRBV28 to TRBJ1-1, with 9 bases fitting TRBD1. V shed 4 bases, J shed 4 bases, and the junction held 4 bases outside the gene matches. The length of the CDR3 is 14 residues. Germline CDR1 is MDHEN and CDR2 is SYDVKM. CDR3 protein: CASSSPTGGTEAFF. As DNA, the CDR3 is TGTGCCAGCAGTTCGCCGACAGGGGGCACTGAAGCTTTCTTT.

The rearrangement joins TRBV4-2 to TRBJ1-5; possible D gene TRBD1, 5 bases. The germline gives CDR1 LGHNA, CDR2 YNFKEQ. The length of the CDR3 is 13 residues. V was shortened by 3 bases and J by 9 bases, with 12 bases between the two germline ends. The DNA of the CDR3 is TGTGCCAGCAGCCAGGACGACAGTACGCCCCAGCATTTT. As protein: CASSQDDSTPQHF.

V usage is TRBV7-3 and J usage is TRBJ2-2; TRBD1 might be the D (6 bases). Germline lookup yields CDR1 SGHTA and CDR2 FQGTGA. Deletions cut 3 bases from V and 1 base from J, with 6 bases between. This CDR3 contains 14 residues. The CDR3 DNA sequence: TGTGCCAGCAGCTTGGGACAGAACACCGGGGAGCTGTTTTTT. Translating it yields CASSLGQNTGELFF.

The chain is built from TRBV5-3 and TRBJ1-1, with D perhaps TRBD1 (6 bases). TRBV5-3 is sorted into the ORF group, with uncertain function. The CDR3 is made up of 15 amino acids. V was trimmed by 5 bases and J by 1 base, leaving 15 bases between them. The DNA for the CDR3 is TGTGCCAGAAGGACTTCAACAGGGAGGAACACTGAAGCTTTCTTT. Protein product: CARRTSTGRNTEAFF.

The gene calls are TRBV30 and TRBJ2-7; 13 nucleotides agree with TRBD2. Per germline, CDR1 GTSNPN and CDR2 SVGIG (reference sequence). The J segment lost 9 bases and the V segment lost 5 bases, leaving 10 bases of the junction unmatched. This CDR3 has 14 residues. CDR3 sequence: CAWVILAGGRLQYF. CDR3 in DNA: TGTGCCTGGGTAATACTAGCGGGAGGGCGTTTGCAGTACTTC.

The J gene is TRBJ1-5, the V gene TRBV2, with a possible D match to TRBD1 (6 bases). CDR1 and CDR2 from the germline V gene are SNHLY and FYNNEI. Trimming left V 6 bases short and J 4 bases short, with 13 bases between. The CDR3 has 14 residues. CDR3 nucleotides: TGTGCCAGCAGCGAGACAGGATTTAATCAGCCCCAGCATTTT. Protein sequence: CASSETGFNQPQHF.

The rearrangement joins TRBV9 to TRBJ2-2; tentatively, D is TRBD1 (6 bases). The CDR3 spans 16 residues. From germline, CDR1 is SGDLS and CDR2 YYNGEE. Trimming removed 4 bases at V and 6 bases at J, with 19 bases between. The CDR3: CASSRGTSSKSGELFF. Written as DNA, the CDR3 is TGTGCCAGCAGCAGAGGGACAAGCAGTAAATCCGGGGAGCTGTTTTTT. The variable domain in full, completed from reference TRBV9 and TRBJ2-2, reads DSGVTQTPKHLITATGQRVTLRCSPRSGDLSVYWYQQSLDQGLQFLIQYYNGEERAKGNILERFSAQQFPDLHSELNLSSLELGDSALYFCASSRGTSSKSGELFFGEGSRLTVL.

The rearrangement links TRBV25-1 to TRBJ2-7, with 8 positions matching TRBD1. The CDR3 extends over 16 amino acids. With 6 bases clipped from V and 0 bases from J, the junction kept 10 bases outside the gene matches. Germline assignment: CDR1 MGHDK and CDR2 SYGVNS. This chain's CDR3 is CASSETGAGSSYEQYF. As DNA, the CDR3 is TGTGCCAGCAGCGAGACAGGGGCAGGGAGCTCCTACGAGCAGTACTTC.

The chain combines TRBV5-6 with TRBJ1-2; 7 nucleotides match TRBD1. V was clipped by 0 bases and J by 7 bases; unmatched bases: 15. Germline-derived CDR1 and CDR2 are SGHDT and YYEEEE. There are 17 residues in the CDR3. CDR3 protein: CASSLGGTAARRIGYTF. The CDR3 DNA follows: TGTGCCAGCAGCTTGGGGGGGACAGCAGCCAGACGGATTGGCTACACCTTC.

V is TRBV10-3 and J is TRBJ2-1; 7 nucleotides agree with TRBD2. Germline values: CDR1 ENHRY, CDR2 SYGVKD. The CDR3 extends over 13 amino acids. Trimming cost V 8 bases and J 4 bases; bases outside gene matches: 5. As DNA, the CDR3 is TGTGCCATCGGAGGACTAGATTACAATGAGCAGTTCTTC. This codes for CAIGGLDYNEQFF.

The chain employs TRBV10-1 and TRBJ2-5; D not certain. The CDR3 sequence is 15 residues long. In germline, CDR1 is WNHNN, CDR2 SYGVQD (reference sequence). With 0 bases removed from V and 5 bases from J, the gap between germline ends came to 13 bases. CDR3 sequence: CASSESGFSMETQYF. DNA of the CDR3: TGCGCCAGCAGTGAGTCGGGTTTTAGCATGGAGACCCAGTACTTC.